This TCR beta chain was identified in a study of neurological immune-mediated disorders. Many counts were recorded for this clonotype. CDR1 is LNHDA and CDR2 is SQIVND in the germline V gene (reference sequence). The CDR3 spans 14 residues. The junction had 6 bases not matched to a gene; V was cut back by 4 bases and J by 3 bases. MiXCR was run by TCRdb on the 5' RACE reads, yielding one entry per CDR3 protein. The sample lists 39,000 or so distinct CDR3 sequences; roughly 4.8% were seen once. Blood bank volunteers in Maryland, USA, served as healthy controls. Sorted libraries were derived from over 850,000 CD4+ or CD8+ T cells.

The chain couples TRBV19 to TRBJ2-7, with 7 bases aligning to TRBD1. This sequence was found in a young man in good health. Sequencing input: CD4+ T cells from blood. The CDR3 coding sequence is TGTGCCAGTAGTAGACAGGGTTGGCTCTACGAGCAGTACTTC. It translates to CASSRQGWLYEQYF. The whole variable domain, remainder taken from reference TRBV19 and TRBJ2-7, is DGGITQSPKYLFRKEGQNVTLSCEQNLNHDAMYWYRQDPGQGLRLIYYSQIVNDFQKGDIAEGYSVSREKKESFPLTVTSAQKNPTAFYLCASSRQGWLYEQYFGPGTRLTVT.